The 16 T cell receptor beta chains below were found in one sample sequenced in a study of T cell responses to AZD1222 COVID-19 vaccine. Some clones are missing from TCRdb's copy, which holds only in-frame ones; the method was immunoSEQ multiplex PCR. The sample consists of tens of thousands of clones, roughly 88% of them appearing once. The starting material was peripheral blood, obtained on day 0 of AZD1222 vaccination. Source of these receptors: an adult in good health.

The V call is TRBV28, the J call TRBJ1-2; no reliable D call. The germline V and J ends were trimmed by 6 bases and 8 bases, with 19 bases remaining between them. Germline V CDR1 and CDR2: MDHEN, SYDVKM. The CDR3 is made up of 14 amino acids. CDR3 in amino acids: CASRWAGSQGGYTF. The CDR3 DNA sequence: TGTGCCAGCAGGTGGGCGGGCAGCCAAGGGGGCTACACCTTC.

This chain links TRBV18 with TRBJ2-7; tentatively, D is TRBD1 (6 bases). CDR3 length: 15 residues. Per the germline V gene, CDR1 is KGHSH and CDR2 is LQKENI. Trimming removed 0 bases at V and 2 bases at J, with 11 bases between. The CDR3 bases are TGTGCCAGCTCACCACCGAGCAGGGGAGCCTACGAGCAGTACTTC. This gives the protein CASSPPSRGAYEQYF.

The chain employs TRBV5-1 and TRBJ2-3; D is ambiguous. This CDR3 spans 14 amino acids. CDR1 and CDR2 (germline): SGHRS, YFSETQ. Trimming took off 0 bases at V and 2 bases at J, with 7 bases between the two ends. Here the CDR3 reads CASSLVGFTDTQYF. The CDR3, as DNA: TGCGCCAGCAGCTTGGTTGGGTTCACAGATACGCAGTATTTT.

V is TRBV28 and J is TRBJ2-4; TRBD2 matches at 10 bases. V lost 6 bases to trimming and J lost 8 bases; unmatched junction nucleotides: 7. The germline V gene has CDR1 MDHEN and CDR2 SYDVKM. The CDR3 runs to 14 residues. The DNA of the CDR3 is TGTGCCAGCAGGGAAGCGGGGGGGCTAGACATTCAGTACTTC. Translated: CASREAGGLDIQYF. Drawing the rest from reference TRBV28 and TRBJ2-4, the complete variable domain is DVKVTQSSRYLVKRTGEKVFLECVQDMDHENMFWYRQDPGLGLRLIYFSYDVKMKEKGDIPEGYSVSREKKERFSLILESASTNQTSMYLCASREAGGLDIQYFGAGTRLSVL.

This chain joins TRBV7-2 and TRBJ1-3; TRBD1 is a possible D gene (6 bases). Trimming removed 3 bases from V and 2 bases from J, with 20 bases in between. Germline CDR1 is SGHTA and CDR2 is FQGNSA. The CDR3 runs 18 residues. The CDR3 reads CASSLGGTLQGTGNTIYF. The CDR3 nucleotides read TGTGCCAGCAGCTTGGGAGGCACCCTACAGGGTACTGGAAACACCATATATTTT.

The chain carries TRBV19 and TRBJ2-3; TRBD2 matches at 10 bases. Trimming took 7 bases from V and 5 from J; bases not matched to a gene: 6. The CDR3 totals 14 residues. The germline CDR1 and CDR2 sequences are LNHDA and SQIVND (reference sequence). The CDR3 DNA sequence: TGTGCCAGTACCTTAGCGGGGGGCGGAGATACGCAGTATTTT. This gives the protein CASTLAGGGDTQYF.

This clone was detected a few times. V is TRBV5-1 and J is TRBJ1-1; TRBD1 might be the D (6 bases). The germline V and J ends were trimmed by 4 bases and 6 bases, with 19 bases remaining between them. The CDR3 spans 15 residues. Per germline, CDR1 SGHRS and CDR2 YFSETQ. CDR3 coding DNA: TGCGCCAGCAGCCTCGACCCCGGGACAAGTTCTGAAGCTTTCTTT. Amino acids: CASSLDPGTSSEAFF.

V usage is TRBV10-3 and J usage is TRBJ1-1; perhaps TRBD1 as D (6 bases). The V end lost 0 bases, the J end lost 3 bases, and 17 bases lay between the germline ends. Germline V gene data show CDR1 as ENHRY and CDR2 as SYGVKD. This CDR3 contains 17 residues. Here the CDR3 DNA reads TGTGCCATCAGTGAGTCCCAGGGGCGGGGAAAGGACACTGAAGCTTTCTTT. Translated: CAISESQGRGKDTEAFF.

The CDR3 here is CASSSLPMTTPADTQYF. Here the CDR3 DNA reads TGCGCCAGCAGCTCCCTCCCGATGACTACCCCGGCAGATACGCAGTATTTT. The V gene is TRBV5-1, the J gene TRBJ2-3, with a tentative D call TRBD2 (5 bases). CDR1 is SGHRS, CDR2 YFSETQ, per germline. The CDR3 runs to 17 residues. V was pared by 3 bases and J by 4 bases, with 21 bases between.

The chain carries TRBV27 and TRBJ1-6; D is undetermined. The CDR3 has 14 residues. Germline V gene data show CDR1 as MNHEY and CDR2 as SMNVEV (reference sequence). Trimming left V 7 bases short and J 8 bases short, with 15 bases between. This chain's CDR3 is CASTATGGYSPLHF. Here the CDR3 DNA reads TGTGCCAGCACTGCAACCGGAGGATATTCACCCCTCCACTTT.

The rearrangement links TRBV5-1 to TRBJ1-4; 8 bases fit TRBD1. This CDR3 contains 14 residues. Germline lookup yields CDR1 SGHRS and CDR2 YFSETQ. V lost 4 bases to trimming and J lost 5 bases; unmatched junction nucleotides: 4. Written as DNA, the CDR3 is TGCGCCAGCAGCACCGGACAGGGCAATGAAAAACTGTTTTTT. This translates into CASSTGQGNEKLFF.

The V call is TRBV11-1, the J call TRBJ1-5; TRBD1 is a possible D gene (6 bases). Germline CDR1 reads SGHAT; CDR2 reads FQDESV (reference sequence). This CDR3 has 15 amino acids. The V and J ends lost 2 bases and 5 bases respectively, with 13 bases between them. CDR3 bases: TGTGCCAGCAGCTTAAACCAGGGGTCCCATCAGCCCCAGCATTTT. This translates into CASSLNQGSHQPQHF.

This chain joins TRBV5-6 and TRBJ2-6; possibly TRBD1 for D (6 bases). V lost 4 bases, J lost 0 bases, and 8 bases lay in between. CDR1 is SGHDT, CDR2 YYEEEE, per germline. CDR3 length: 15 amino acids. CDR3 coding DNA: TGTGCCAGCAGCATAGGGGGCTCTGGGGCCAACGTCCTGACTTTC. Its translation is CASSIGGSGANVLTF. The full variable domain, with the rest looked up from reference TRBV5-6 and TRBJ2-6, is DAGVTQSPTHLIKTRGQQVTLRCSPKSGHDTVSWYQQALGQGPQFIFQYYEEEERQRGNFPDRFSGHQFPNYSSELNVNALLLGDSALYLCASSIGGSGANVLTFGAGSRLTVL.

There are a few counts of this clone. This chain links TRBV10-3 with TRBJ1-2; weak D call: TRBD1 (6 bases). Germline V gives CDR1 ENHRY, CDR2 SYGVKD. The CDR3 is made up of 15 amino acids. V lost 3 bases to trimming and J lost 8 bases, with 19 bases between them. This chain's CDR3 is CAISELGHRNGGYTF. The CDR3 coding sequence is TGTGCCATCAGTGAACTGGGACACCGGAATGGGGGCTACACCTTC.

This sequence joins TRBV7-8 and TRBJ2-7; D uncertain. The germline V gene encodes CDR1 SGHVS and CDR2 FQNEAQ. Trimming removed 1 base from V and 4 bases from J, with 5 bases in between. The CDR3 is 12 amino acids. The CDR3 sequence is CASSLVVYEQYF. The CDR3 DNA is TGTGCCAGCAGCTTAGTAGTGTACGAGCAGTACTTC.

The CDR3 reads CASTVEAFQETQYF. CDR3 nucleotides: TGTGCCAGCACGGTCGAGGCGTTCCAAGAGACCCAGTACTTC. The chain joins TRBV2 to TRBJ2-5; D ambiguous. Germline V lookup: CDR1 SNHLY, CDR2 FYNNEI. The CDR3 consists of 14 residues. V was cut by 7 bases and J by 1 base, with 13 bases left in between.